The 5 T cell receptor beta chains below were found in one sample sequenced in a study of T-cell reconstitution after alpha-beta-depleted transplantation in children. During its preparation, the TCRbeta library received unique molecular identifiers. TCRdb independently ran MiXCR on the PCR reads; one entry per CDR3 protein. Among 230,000 or so distinct CDR3 sequences listed, about 9.6% were seen once. The sequencing used PBMCs from the stem cell graft donor, collected from the stem cell graft. All receptors come from a human donor who donated a stem cell graft to a child with SCID.

This clonotype was observed at least ten times. As DNA, the CDR3 is TGCGCCAGCAGCTTTGACCCGCGACCCTACAATGAGCAGTTCTTC. Encoded protein: CASSFDPRPYNEQFF. The chain couples TRBV5-1 to TRBJ2-1, with no clear D. The CDR3 has 15 amino acids. Germline-derived CDR1 and CDR2 are SGHRS and YFSETQ. The V gene lost 2 bases and the J gene lost 2 bases, with 11 bases spanning the gap. Drawing the rest from reference TRBV5-1 and TRBJ2-1, the complete variable domain is KAGVTQTPRYLIKTRGQQVTLSCSPISGHRSVSWYQQTPGQGLQFLFEYFSETQRNKGNFPGRFSGRQFSNSRSEMNVSTLELGDSALYLCASSFDPRPYNEQFFGPGTRLTVL.

This clonotype occurred many times. This chain links TRBV6-2 or TRBV6-3 with TRBJ1-1; D is unresolved. Trimming removed 4 bases at V and 0 bases at J, with 6 bases between. The CDR3 length is 13 residues. Germline CDR1 and CDR2: MNHEY and SVGEGT. CDR3 sequence reads: CASSLIMNTEAFF. CDR3 DNA sequence: TGTGCCAGCAGTTTGATCATGAACACTGAAGCTTTCTTT.

Concerning this clonotype: A much larger clone lies a single base off, so this may be a read error. The chain is built from TRBV4-1 and TRBJ2-7; no definite D call. Trimming stripped 1 base from V and 0 bases from J, with 10 bases between. Germline loops: CDR1 MGHRA, CDR2 YSYEKL. The CDR3 is 15 residues long. The CDR3 DNA reads as TGCGCCAGCAGCCAAGTGCTCCCGAACTCCTACGAGCAGTACTTC. Translating gives CASSQVLPNSYEQYF.

For this clonotype: This may arise from a read error, as a much more abundant clone is one base away. The chain has TRBV5-5 and TRBJ1-2; the D gene is possibly TRBD1 (6 bases). The CDR3 length is 16 residues. Trimming took 1 base from V and 4 from J, leaving 17 bases between them. CDR1 is SGHKS, CDR2 YYEKEE, per germline (reference sequence). The CDR3 loop is CASSLRDTSRTYGYTF. For the CDR3, the DNA is TGTGCCAGCAGCTTGAGGGACACCAGTAGGACCTATGGCTACACCTTC.

This clonotype appeared many times. The chain uses TRBV20-1 and TRBJ2-3; 14 bases align to TRBD2. There are 18 residues in the CDR3. With 1 base clipped from V and 1 base from J, the junction kept 7 bases outside the gene matches. Germline CDR1 and CDR2: DFQATT and SNEGSKA (reference sequence). The CDR3 protein is CSARGPGLAGAGTDTQYF. As DNA, the CDR3 is TGCAGTGCTAGAGGCCCGGGACTAGCGGGGGCCGGCACAGATACGCAGTATTTT.